The 24 T cell receptor beta chains reported below all come from one sample, sequenced in a study of T-cell memory formation after mild COVID-19. TCRdb ran MiXCR on the 5' RACE reads and lists one entry per CDR3 protein. There are tens of thousands of distinct CDR3 sequences in the sample; approximately 10% occur only once, and under 30% lies in the top ten. Sequences were obtained from PBMCs or a T cell subset sorted from them (not recorded which). The receptor set was obtained from a man between 18 and 35 years old who had mild COVID-19 (a few samples of this study predate the infection). Cell type and time point are not known.

The table lists this clonotype with many counts. The V gene is TRBV5-6, the J gene TRBJ1-4; D not resolved. V was pared by 1 base and J by 3 bases, with 13 bases between. The CDR3 is made up of 16 amino acids. From germline, CDR1 is SGHDT and CDR2 YYEEEE. The DNA for the CDR3 is TGTGCCAGCAGCTTGTCCCCGCCCCGGGCTAATGAAAAACTGTTTTTT. Amino acid sequence: CASSLSPPRANEKLFF. Supplemented by reference TRBV5-6 and TRBJ1-4, the full variable domain reads DAGVTQSPTHLIKTRGQQVTLRCSPKSGHDTVSWYQQALGQGPQFIFQYYEEEERQRGNFPDRFSGHQFPNYSSELNVNALLLGDSALYLCASSLSPPRANEKLFFGSGTQLSVL.

By sample fraction, this clonotype is medium-sized. This sequence joins TRBV5-1 and TRBJ2-1, with 11 bases lining up with TRBD2. V was clipped by 5 bases and J by 6 bases; unmatched bases: 7. CDR1 and CDR2 from the germline V gene are SGHRS and YFSETQ. The CDR3 loop spans 15 amino acids. In nucleotides, the CDR3 is TGCGCCAGCAGGGACGGGACTAGCGGCCTCAATGAGCAGTTCTTC. Translating it yields CASRDGTSGLNEQFF.

In its sample, this clonotype was seen many times. This chain joins TRBV10-3 and TRBJ2-7, with D tentatively TRBD1 or TRBD2 (7 bases each). The V end lost 6 bases, the J end lost 2 bases, and 14 bases lay between the germline ends. Germline V gene lookup returns CDR1 ENHRY and CDR2 SYGVKD. The CDR3 consists of 14 residues. The chain's CDR3 is CAIRPTGTTYEQYF. DNA for the CDR3: TGTGCCATCAGACCGACAGGGACTACCTACGAGCAGTACTTC.

The table lists this clonotype with many counts. The gene calls are TRBV18 and TRBJ2-3, with 7 positions matching TRBD2. The CDR3 sequence is 15 residues long. CDR1 is KGHSH and CDR2 is LQKENI in the germline V gene. Trimming took 3 bases from V and 4 from J; bases not matched to a gene: 7. In DNA form, the CDR3 reads TGTGCCAGCTCACCCTTGAGCGGGGTGTCAGATACGCAGTATTTT. This sequence encodes CASSPLSGVSDTQYF.

This clonotype was observed many times. The gene calls are TRBV6-5 and TRBJ2-6; possible D gene TRBD2, 6 bases. In germline, CDR1 is MNHEY, CDR2 SVGAGI. The length of the CDR3 is 16 residues. V was trimmed by 0 bases and J by 1 base, leaving 7 bases between them. The chain's CDR3 is CASSYSGGSGANVLTF. CDR3 DNA: TGTGCCAGCAGTTACTCGGGGGGTTCTGGGGCCAACGTCCTGACTTTC.

This clonotype came up many times. V usage is TRBV6-2 or TRBV6-3 and J usage is TRBJ2-3, with 11 bases matching TRBD2. Per the germline V gene, CDR1 is MNHEY and CDR2 is SVGEGT. CDR3 length: 16 residues. J lost 4 bases, V lost 2 bases, and 5 bases had no gene match. Here the CDR3 reads CASSYVTSGESDTQYF. The CDR3, as DNA: TGTGCCAGCAGTTACGTGACTAGCGGGGAGTCAGATACGCAGTATTTT.

This clonotype was observed a few times. V and J are TRBV18 and TRBJ1-4; D not resolved. The CDR3 spans 14 residues. The V gene's germline CDR1 is KGHSH and CDR2 LQKENI. V was trimmed by 0 bases and J by 4 bases, leaving 6 bases between them. DNA of the CDR3: TGTGCCAGCTCACCACCGTCAGATAATGAAAAACTGTTTTTT. Protein product: CASSPPSDNEKLFF. The full variable domain, with the rest looked up from reference TRBV18 and TRBJ1-4, is NAGVMQNPRHLVRRRGQEARLRCSPMKGHSHVYWYRQLPEEGLKFMVYLQKENIIDESGMPKERFSAEFPKEGPSILRIQQVVRGDSAAYFCASSPPSDNEKLFFGSGTQLSVL.

This clonotype was detected many times. The chain joins TRBV5-6 to TRBJ2-5, with 9 nucleotides matching TRBD1. This CDR3 region has 14 residues. The junction had 4 bases not matched to a gene; V was cut back by 2 bases and J by 5 bases. The germline gives CDR1 SGHDT, CDR2 YYEEEE. CDR3 nucleotide sequence: TGTGCCAGCAGCTTTCCACAGGGGGCGGAGACCCAGTACTTC. This sequence encodes CASSFPQGAETQYF.

There are many counts of this clonotype. The V gene is TRBV4-2, the J gene TRBJ2-3; D might be TRBD2 (5 bases). The CDR3 loop spans 16 amino acids. Germline values: CDR1 LGHNA, CDR2 YNFKEQ. Trimming took off 6 bases at V and 1 base at J, with 17 bases between the two ends. The CDR3 region is CASRTIGVPGTDTQYF. CDR3 DNA sequence: TGTGCCAGCAGGACAATCGGGGTACCTGGCACAGATACGCAGTATTTT.

At least ten counts were recorded for this clonotype. This chain joins TRBV6-6 and TRBJ2-5; D gene unclear. Per germline, CDR1 MNHNY and CDR2 SVGAGI (reference sequence). This CDR3 is built from 11 residues. V lost 3 bases to trimming and J lost 5 bases, with 4 bases between them. In nucleotides, the CDR3 is TGTGCCAGCAGTTATACGGAGACCCAGTACTTC. Translation: CASSYTETQYF.

This clonotype was detected ten times or more. The gene calls are TRBV11-2 and TRBJ2-5; TRBD2 aligns across 10 bases. The CDR3 length is 15 residues. V was pared by 2 bases and J by 4 bases, with 4 bases of the junction left unmatched. Germline values: CDR1 SGHAT, CDR2 FQNNGV. CDR3 amino acids: CASSLTAGGTETQYF. The DNA for the CDR3 is TGTGCCAGCAGCTTAACAGCGGGGGGGACAGAGACCCAGTACTTC.

In its sample, this clonotype was seen many times. This sequence joins TRBV6-6 and TRBJ2-1; D is uncertain. With 2 bases removed from V and 6 bases from J, the gap between germline ends came to 8 bases. Per the germline V gene, CDR1 is MNHNY and CDR2 is SVGAGI (reference sequence). The CDR3 sequence is 13 residues long. The CDR3: CASSYGRLNEQFF. The CDR3 nucleotides are TGTGCCAGCAGTTACGGGCGCCTCAATGAGCAGTTCTTC.

This clonotype was detected many times. This chain uses TRBV9 with TRBJ1-5; D may be TRBD1 (5 bases). Trimming removed 3 bases from V and 7 bases from J, with 17 bases in between. This CDR3 contains 15 residues. Germline V gene sequence: CDR1 SGDLS, CDR2 YYNGEE. CDR3 protein: CASSGGDAPIQPQHF. The DNA of the CDR3 is TGTGCCAGCAGCGGGGGGGACGCCCCAATCCAGCCCCAGCATTTT.

In this sample, this clonotype turned up many times. This chain connects TRBV7-2 to TRBJ2-1; TRBD2 agrees at 13 bases. V was clipped by 4 bases and J by 5 bases; unmatched bases: 2. The germline CDR1 and CDR2 sequences are SGHTA and FQGNSA. This CDR3 contains 15 residues. CDR3 bases: TGTGCCAGCAGCTGGGGACTAGCGGGGAACAATGAGCAGTTCTTC. This encodes CASSWGLAGNNEQFF.

In this sample, this clonotype turned up many times. The chain is built from TRBV19 and TRBJ1-5, with 9 bases lining up with TRBD1. The CDR3 spans 13 residues. CDR1 and CDR2 from the germline V gene are LNHDA and SQIVND (reference sequence). V gave up 5 bases and J gave up 7 bases; unmatched junction bases: 3. The CDR3 protein is CASSAQGAQPQHF. CDR3 DNA sequence: TGTGCCAGTAGTGCACAGGGGGCCCAGCCCCAGCATTTT.

This clonotype was seen repeatedly, ten times or more. The chain is built from TRBV7-9 and TRBJ2-3; weak D call: TRBD2 (6 bases). This CDR3 is built from 14 residues. Germline V lookup: CDR1 SEHNR, CDR2 FQNEAQ (reference sequence). V was cut by 5 bases and J by 4 bases, with 13 bases left in between. DNA for the CDR3: TGTGCCAGCAGCCGAAGGACTACCTCAGATACGCAGTATTTT. Its translation: CASSRRTTSDTQYF.

This clonotype was seen ten or more times. The chain combines TRBV20-1 with TRBJ2-3; 8 nucleotides align to TRBD1. V dropped 1 base and J dropped 1; count of bases not matched to a gene: 4. Germline values: CDR1 DFQATT, CDR2 SNEGSKA (reference sequence). The CDR3 consists of 15 residues. The CDR3 is CSARGAGGRTDTQYF. CDR3 sequence (DNA): TGCAGTGCTAGAGGAGCAGGGGGCCGCACAGATACGCAGTATTTT.

This clonotype was seen at least ten times. The chain carries TRBV28 and TRBJ1-1; D call uncertain. Trimming stripped 5 bases from V and 3 bases from J, with 13 bases between. Per germline, CDR1 MDHEN and CDR2 SYDVKM. The CDR3 covers 14 residues. This chain's CDR3 is CASSNYGRDTEAFF. DNA of the CDR3: TGTGCCAGCAGTAACTATGGAAGGGACACTGAAGCTTTCTTT.

This clonotype occurred many times. The V and J genes are TRBV6-2 or TRBV6-3 and TRBJ2-7, with a tentative D call TRBD2 (6 bases). Germline lookup yields CDR1 MNHEY and CDR2 SVGEGT. The CDR3 is 14 amino acids. Trimming cost V 4 bases and J 6 bases, with 16 bases left between them. In DNA form, the CDR3 reads TGTGCCAGCAGTTTGTGGGGGGAATTCGTCGAGCAGTACTTC. Protein sequence: CASSLWGEFVEQYF.

This clonotype came up many times. The gene calls are TRBV5-4 and TRBJ2-5, with 7 bases lining up with TRBD1. Germline values: CDR1 SGHNT, CDR2 YYREEE (reference sequence). The CDR3 is made up of 14 amino acids. The V gene end was trimmed by 4 bases and the J gene end by 1 base; junction bases not matched to a gene: 4. CDR3 protein: CASSRDRAQETQYF. The CDR3 coding sequence is TGTGCCAGCAGCCGAGACAGGGCCCAAGAGACCCAGTACTTC.

This clonotype was seen only a few times. The chain uses TRBV12-5 and TRBJ2-3, with 11 bases lining up with TRBD2. This CDR3 contains 17 residues. The germline V gene has CDR1 LGHNT and CDR2 FRNRAP. V lost 1 base, J lost 3 bases, and 6 bases stayed unmatched. As DNA, the CDR3 is TGTGCTAGTGGTTTGGAGAGGACTAGCGGGTTAACAGATACGCAGTATTTT. Amino acids: CASGLERTSGLTDTQYF.

In this sample, this clonotype turned up many times. J is TRBJ2-1 and V is TRBV7-2; possibly TRBD1 or TRBD2 for D (6 bases each). The V gene's germline CDR1 is SGHTA and CDR2 FQGNSA. CDR3 length: 17 amino acids. Trimming left V 4 bases short and J 4 bases short, with 20 bases between. The CDR3 nucleotides are TGTGCCAGCAGCTCAATAGGAGAACGGGGGCCTTACAATGAGCAGTTCTTC. This sequence encodes CASSSIGERGPYNEQFF.

Details on this clonotype: Given a much more abundant clone one base away, this may be a read error. This sequence joins TRBV5-5 and TRBJ2-2; 9 bases are shared with TRBD1. The CDR3 has 13 residues. Per the germline V gene, CDR1 is SGHKS and CDR2 is YYEKEE (reference sequence). Written as DNA, the CDR3 is TGTGACAGCAGGACAGGGGAGGCCGGGGAGCTGTTTTTT. This translates into CDSRTGEAGELFF.

This clonotype was picked up many times. The chain has TRBV7-2 and TRBJ1-4; D gene uncertain. The CDR3 has 15 amino acids. Germline loops: CDR1 SGHTA, CDR2 FQGNSA. Trimming left V 5 bases short and J 8 bases short, with 18 bases between. The CDR3 is CASSPLHLRGEKLFF. CDR3 nucleotides: TGTGCCAGCAGCCCGTTACACCTCCGAGGGGAAAAACTGTTTTTT.